This is a list of T cell receptor beta chains from one sample in a study of OX40 agonist ivuxolimab in advanced cancers. The data were produced by immunoSEQ multiplex PCR, yet TCRdb's version contains in-frame clones alone and is incomplete. The sample lists 65,000 to 85,000 clones, 88% occurring once. Sample: CD4+ or CD8+ T cells sorted from blood, taken in a trial of the OX40 agonist ivuxolimab. These receptors were collected from an adult with an advanced solid tumor such as melanoma, head and neck, liver or kidney cancer. The CDR3 runs from the conserved cysteine through the conserved F or W. D genes are given only for firm matches. Some rows have no size entry. The others give once, few or many, or a class for an expanded clone.

.	.	TRBV5-1	TRBJ1-1	CASSLGQVGAEAFF	TGCGCCAGCAGCTTGGGACAGGTAGGCGCTGAAGCTTTCTTT
.	.	TRBV5-1	TRBJ2-6	CASSQDPSGANVLTF	TGCGCCAGCAGCCAAGACCCCTCTGGGGCCAACGTCCTGACTTTC
.	.	TRBV19	TRBJ2-7	CASHFRVYEQYF	TGTGCCAGTCACTTCCGGGTCTACGAGCAGTACTTC
.	.	TRBV18	TRBJ1-5	CASSPEQSFGNQPQHF	TGTGCCAGCTCACCAGAACAGTCTTTCGGCAATCAGCCCCAGCATTTT
once	TRBD1	TRBV14	TRBJ2-1	CASSKLQGAEYNEQFF	TGTGCCAGCAGCAAGTTGCAGGGGGCGGAATACAATGAGCAGTTCTTC
few	.	TRBV5-1	TRBJ1-5	CASSLGASGQPQHF	TGCGCCAGCAGCTTGGGAGCTTCGGGTCAGCCCCAGCATTTT
once	.	TRBV2	TRBJ2-7	CASRGEGSPYEQYF	TGTGCCAGCAGAGGCGAGGGGTCACCCTACGAGCAGTACTTC
.	TRBD2	TRBV19	TRBJ2-2	CASTAPSGVRGANTGELFF	TGTGCCAGTACGGCCCCCTCCGGGGTGCGGGGGGCGAACACCGGGGAGCTGTTTTTT
.	TRBD1	TRBV13	TRBJ2-5	CASSLGEIAGTGSETQYF	TGTGCCAGCAGCTTGGGTGAAATCGCCGGGACAGGAAGCGAGACCCAGTACTTC
.	.	TRBV18	TRBJ2-1	CASSPTTGGATEQFF	TGTGCCAGCTCACCTACGACCGGTGGGGCGACTGAGCAGTTCTTC
.	TRBD1	TRBV6-5	TRBJ1-2	CASSWTGGAQDGYTF	TGTGCCAGCAGTTGGACAGGGGGCGCTCAGGATGGCTACACCTTC
once	TRBD1	TRBV6-5	TRBJ2-7	CASSQDREYEQYF	TGTGCCAGCAGTCAAGACAGGGAGTACGAGCAGTACTTC
.	.	TRBV7-6	TRBJ1-3	CASSLELGRSPGNTIYF	TGTGCCAGCAGCTTAGAGTTAGGACGCTCTCCCGGAAACACCATATATTTT
.	TRBD1	TRBV5-1	TRBJ1-1	CASSSGTGRVTEAFF	TGCGCCAGCAGCTCTGGGACAGGGAGGGTCACTGAAGCTTTCTTT
.	.	TRBV18	TRBJ2-5	CASSPGPAQETQYF	TGTGCCAGCTCACCAGGGCCAGCTCAAGAGACCCAGTACTTC
.	TRBD1	TRBV19	TRBJ2-7	CASRMDRGSYEQYF	TGTGCCAGTAGGATGGACAGGGGGTCCTACGAGCAGTACTTC
.	TRBD1	TRBV9	TRBJ1-2	CASSAPGQGGNGYTF	TGTGCCAGCAGCGCACCGGGACAGGGAGGTAATGGCTACACCTTC
.	TRBD2	TRBV5-1	TRBJ2-3	CASSLSLGAGRSTDTQYF	TGCGCCAGCAGCTTGTCTTTGGGAGCGGGGAGAAGCACAGATACGCAGTATTTT
.	.	TRBV7-2	TRBJ2-3	CASSLEARRADTQYF	TGTGCCAGCAGCTTAGAAGCCAGGAGGGCAGATACGCAGTATTTT
few	.	TRBV10-1	TRBJ2-2	CASSALQGGGGELFF	TGCGCCAGCAGTGCACTCCAGGGGGGCGGCGGGGAGCTGTTTTTT
.	TRBD1	TRBV28	TRBJ1-2	CASTLVTGVDYGYTF	TGTGCCAGCACCTTGGTGACAGGGGTGGACTATGGCTACACCTTC
.	.	TRBV5-1	TRBJ2-1	CASSLAVNAGNNEQFF	TGCGCCAGCAGCTTGGCCGTCAATGCGGGGAACAATGAGCAGTTCTTC
.	TRBD1	TRBV7-2	TRBJ1-2	CASSPDRNYGYTF	TGTGCCAGCAGCCCGGACAGGAACTATGGCTACACCTTC
.	.	TRBV6-1	TRBJ1-1	CASDRRENTEAFF	TGTGCCAGTGACAGGAGGGAGAACACTGAAGCTTTCTTT
.	.	TRBV29-1	TRBJ2-3	CSVEPGSDTQYF	TGCAGCGTTGAACCGGGGTCAGATACGCAGTATTTT
.	.	TRBV7-8	TRBJ1-1	CASSDNMNTEAFF	TGTGCCAGCTCGGACAACATGAACACTGAAGCTTTCTTT
.	.	TRBV7-8	TRBJ2-3	CASSWGPDTQYF	TGTGCCAGCAGCTGGGGGCCAGATACGCAGTATTTT
.	TRBD1	TRBV25-1	TRBJ2-1	CASSDPGQGVNEQFF	TGTGCCAGCAGTGATCCGGGACAGGGAGTCAATGAGCAGTTCTTC
.	.	TRBV7-9	TRBJ1-1	CASSRDTQNTEAFF	TGTGCCAGCAGCCGGGACACCCAGAACACTGAAGCTTTCTTT
.	.	TRBV19	TRBJ1-2	CASSIPTGLGYGYTF	TGTGCCAGTAGTATCCCCACAGGGCTCGGCTATGGCTACACCTTC
.	TRBD1	TRBV28	TRBJ2-1	CASSPSGGLYNEQFF	TGTGCCAGCAGTCCCTCAGGGGGCCTCTACAATGAGCAGTTCTTC
few	TRBD1	TRBV5-5	TRBJ1-1	CASSSYGVGGKTEAFF	TGTGCCAGCAGCTCCTACGGGGTAGGGGGCAAGACTGAAGCTTTCTTT
once	.	TRBV4-2	TRBJ2-7	CASSQELLSAYEQYF	TGTGCCAGCAGCCAAGAGCTACTATCGGCCTACGAGCAGTACTTC
.	.	TRBV18	TRBJ2-5	CASSPPAGGFLETQYF	TGTGCCAGCTCACCACCGGCGGGCGGGTTTTTGGAGACCCAGTACTTC
.	.	TRBV18	TRBJ2-1	CASSPRTAIYNEQFF	TGTGCCAGCTCACCACGAACAGCCATTTACAATGAGCAGTTCTTC
.	.	TRBV27	TRBJ2-1	CASRSMRLVAYNEQFF	TGTGCCAGCAGATCGATGCGACTGGTCGCCTACAATGAGCAGTTCTTC
.	.	TRBV10-3	TRBJ1-4	CAISGDGVNEKLFF	TGTGCCATCAGTGGGGACGGCGTTAATGAAAAACTGTTTTTT
.	.	TRBV7-3	TRBJ2-3	CASSLTGGTDTQYF	TGTGCCAGCAGCTTAACTGGGGGCACAGATACGCAGTATTTT
.	.	TRBV18	TRBJ2-6	CASSPGPQTGTSLRANVLTF	TGTGCCAGCTCACCAGGTCCCCAGACAGGAACCTCCTTGAGGGCCAACGTCCTGACTTTC
.	.	TRBV4-1	TRBJ1-5	CASSQDGLTNQPQHF	TGCGCCAGCAGCCAAGATGGACTGACTAATCAGCCCCAGCATTTT
.	.	TRBV23-1	TRBJ1-5	CATRMPPVAHPRGQPQHF	TGCGCCACACGAATGCCCCCGGTGGCACACCCCCGGGGTCAGCCCCAGCATTTT